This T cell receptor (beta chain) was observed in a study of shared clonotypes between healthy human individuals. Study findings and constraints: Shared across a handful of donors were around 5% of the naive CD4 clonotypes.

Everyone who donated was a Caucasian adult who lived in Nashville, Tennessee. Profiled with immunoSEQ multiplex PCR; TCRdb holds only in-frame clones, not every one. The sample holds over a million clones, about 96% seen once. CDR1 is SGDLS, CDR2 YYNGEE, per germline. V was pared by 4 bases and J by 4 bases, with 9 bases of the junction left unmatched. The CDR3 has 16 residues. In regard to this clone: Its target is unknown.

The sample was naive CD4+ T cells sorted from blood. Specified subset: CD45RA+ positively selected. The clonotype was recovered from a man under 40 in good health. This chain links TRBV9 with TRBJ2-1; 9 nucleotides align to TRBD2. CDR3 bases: TGTGCCAGCAGCTCTCTTAGCGGGAGTACTTACAATGAGCAGTTCTTC. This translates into CASSSLSGSTYNEQFF.